The present entry profiles one T cell receptor beta chain with its context. The sample is drawn from a study of blood T cell repertoires in COVID-19. This CDR3 region has 17 residues. Trimming stripped 1 base from V and 1 base from J, with 15 bases between. Germline CDR1 MGHRA, CDR2 YSYEKL. Using immunoSEQ multiplex PCR, the repertoire was profiled, and TCRdb retains in-frame clones only, with some absent. The sample comprises some 200,000 clones, more than 65% of which are singletons, and around 13% rests with the top ten. The chain recombines TRBV4-1 with TRBJ2-3; D is perhaps TRBD1 (5 bases). The sample comprised peripheral blood. The sequence derives from a human donor in a cohort sampled during active COVID-19. CDR3 DNA: TGCGCCAGCAGCCAAGTCGGCAGGGCGCGTGGCACAGATACGCAGTATTTT. Amino acid sequence: CASSQVGRARGTDTQYF.